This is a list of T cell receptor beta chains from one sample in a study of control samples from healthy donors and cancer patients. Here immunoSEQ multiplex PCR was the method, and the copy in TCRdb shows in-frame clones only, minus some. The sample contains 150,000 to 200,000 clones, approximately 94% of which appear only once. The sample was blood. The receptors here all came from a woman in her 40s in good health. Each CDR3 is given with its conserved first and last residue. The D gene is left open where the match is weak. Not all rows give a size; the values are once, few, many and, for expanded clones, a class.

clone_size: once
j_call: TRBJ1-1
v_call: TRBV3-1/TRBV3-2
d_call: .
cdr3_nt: TGTGCCAGCAGCCATCAGGTGAACACTGAAGCTTTCTTT
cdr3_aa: CASSHQVNTEAFF

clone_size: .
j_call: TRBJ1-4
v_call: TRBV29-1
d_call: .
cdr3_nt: TGCAGCGCCGTACACACGAACAGGGAAAAACTGTTTTTT
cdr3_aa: CSAVHTNREKLFF

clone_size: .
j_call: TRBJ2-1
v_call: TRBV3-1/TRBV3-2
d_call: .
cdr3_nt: TGTGCCAGCAGCCAAGTTTTCCCCGTCGGGGGCGCCCACAATGAGCAGTTCTTC
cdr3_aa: CASSQVFPVGGAHNEQFF

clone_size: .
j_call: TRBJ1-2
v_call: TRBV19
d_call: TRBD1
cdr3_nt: TGTGCCAGTAGTCCGGACAGGGACTATGGCTACACCTTC
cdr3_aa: CASSPDRDYGYTF

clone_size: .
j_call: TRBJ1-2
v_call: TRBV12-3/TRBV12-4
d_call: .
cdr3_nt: TGTGCCAGCAGTGCTGACAGACACTATGGCTACACCTTC
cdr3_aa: CASSADRHYGYTF

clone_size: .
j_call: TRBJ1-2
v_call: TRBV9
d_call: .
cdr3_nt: TGTGCCAGCAGCGGGGAAAACAGGGACCGCTATGGCTACACCTTC
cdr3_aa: CASSGENRDRYGYTF

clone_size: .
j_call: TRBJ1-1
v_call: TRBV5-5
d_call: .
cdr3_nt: TGTGCCAGCAAGCTAGGGGGAGGGATCGAGCCGGGAAAGAGGGCTTTCTTT
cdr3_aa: CASKLGGGIEPGKRAFF

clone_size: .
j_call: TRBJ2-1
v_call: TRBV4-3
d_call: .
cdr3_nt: TGCGCCAGCAGCCAAGACGCCGGGACTGAAAGCGCATTCTTC
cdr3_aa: CASSQDAGTESAFF

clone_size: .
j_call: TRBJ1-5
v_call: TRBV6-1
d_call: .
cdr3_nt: TGTGCCAGCAGTGAGGAGGGGGAAGGTGGACAGCCCCAGCATTTT
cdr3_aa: CASSEEGEGGQPQHF

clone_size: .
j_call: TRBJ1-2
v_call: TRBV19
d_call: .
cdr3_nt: TGTGCCAGTAGTACCCGACAGGATTTCCTTTCGAAGGGCTACACCTTC
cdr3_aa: CASSTRQDFLSKGYTF

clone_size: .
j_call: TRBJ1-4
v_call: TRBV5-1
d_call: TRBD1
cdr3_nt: TGCGCCAGCAGCTCGACAGGGGCGCGGAGCCCCAATGAAAAACTGTTTTTT
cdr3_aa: CASSSTGARSPNEKLFF

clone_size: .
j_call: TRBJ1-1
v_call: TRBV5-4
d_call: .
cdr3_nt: TGTGCCAGCAGCTTGGATTCCGGGTCTGAAGCTTTCTTT
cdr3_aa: CASSLDSGSEAFF

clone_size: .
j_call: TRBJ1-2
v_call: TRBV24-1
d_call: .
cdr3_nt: TGTGCCACCAGTGATCAGGGACGGAACTATGGCTACACCTTC
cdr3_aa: CATSDQGRNYGYTF

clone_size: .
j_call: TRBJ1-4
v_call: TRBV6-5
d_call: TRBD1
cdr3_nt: TGTGCCAGCAGAACCACAGGGGTGGCTAATGAAAAACTGTTTTTT
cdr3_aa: CASRTTGVANEKLFF

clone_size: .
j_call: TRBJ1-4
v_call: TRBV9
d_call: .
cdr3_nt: TGTGCCAGCAGCGTAGGAGGGTCAAATCTTAATGAAAAACTGTTTTTT
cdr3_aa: CASSVGGSNLNEKLFF

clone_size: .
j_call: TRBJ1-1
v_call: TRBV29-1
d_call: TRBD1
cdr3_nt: TGCAGCGTTGACGTGGGCCACAGGGGGGGCACTGAAGCTTTCTTT
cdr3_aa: CSVDVGHRGGTEAFF

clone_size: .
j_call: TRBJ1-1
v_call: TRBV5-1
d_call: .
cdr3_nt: TGCGCCAGCAGCTTCGGAAGCCCCACTGAAGCTTTCTTT
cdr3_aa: CASSFGSPTEAFF

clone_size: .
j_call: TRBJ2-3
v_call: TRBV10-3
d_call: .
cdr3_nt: TGTGCCATCAGTGAGTCGTCGGGACGCTACACAGATACGCAGTATTTT
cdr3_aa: CAISESSGRYTDTQYF

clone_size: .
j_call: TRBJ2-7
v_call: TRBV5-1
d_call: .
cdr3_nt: TGCGCCAGCAGACCCACATTAGAGGCCTCCCCAATTGTGCAGTACTTC
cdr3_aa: CASRPTLEASPIVQYF

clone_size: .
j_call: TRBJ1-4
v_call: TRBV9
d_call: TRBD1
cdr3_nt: TGTGCCAGCAGCGTGACAGGGGTTGATAATGAAAAACTGTTTTTT
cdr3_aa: CASSVTGVDNEKLFF

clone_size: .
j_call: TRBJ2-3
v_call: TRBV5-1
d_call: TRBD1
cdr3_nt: TGCGCCAGCAGCCCGGGACAGGGGGCGTCGATAGATACGCAGTATTTT
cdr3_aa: CASSPGQGASIDTQYF

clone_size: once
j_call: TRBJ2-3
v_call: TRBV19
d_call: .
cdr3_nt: TGTGCCAGTAGTATAGGACTGCCAGTGGATACGCAGTATTTT
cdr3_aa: CASSIGLPVDTQYF

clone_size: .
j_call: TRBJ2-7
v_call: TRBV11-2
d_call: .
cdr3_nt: TGTGCCAGCAGCTTACCGGGACAAAACTACGAGCAGTACTTC
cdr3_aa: CASSLPGQNYEQYF

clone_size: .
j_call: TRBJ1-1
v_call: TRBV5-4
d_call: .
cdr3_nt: TGTGCCAGCAGCTTTGGCACTGGGACTGAAGCTTTCTTT
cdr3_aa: CASSFGTGTEAFF

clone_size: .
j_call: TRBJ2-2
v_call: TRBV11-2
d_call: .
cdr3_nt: TGTGCCAGCAGCTTAGAAGCCAGGGTCGAGCTGTTTTTT
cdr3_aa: CASSLEARVELFF

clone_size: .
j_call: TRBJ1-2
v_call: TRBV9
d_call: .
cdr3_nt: TGTGCCAGCAGCGTTGGAGGGACCGGCTATGGCTACACCTTC
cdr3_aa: CASSVGGTGYGYTF

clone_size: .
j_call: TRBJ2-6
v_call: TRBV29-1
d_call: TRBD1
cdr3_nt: TGCAGCGTCATGCAGAGACAAGGGGGCGGGTCTGGGGCCAACGTCCTGACTTTC
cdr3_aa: CSVMQRQGGGSGANVLTF

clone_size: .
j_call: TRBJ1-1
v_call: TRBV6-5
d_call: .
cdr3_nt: TGTGCCAGCGAAACAGGGTTTGTCACTGAAGCTTTCTTT
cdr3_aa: CASETGFVTEAFF

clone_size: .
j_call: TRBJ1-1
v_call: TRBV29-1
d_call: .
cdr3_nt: TGCAGCGTTGAAGATCGAATGGGAACTGAAGCTTTCTTT
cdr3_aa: CSVEDRMGTEAFF

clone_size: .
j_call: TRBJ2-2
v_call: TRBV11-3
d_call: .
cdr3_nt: TGTGCCAGCAGCTCCCGGACAACGAACACCGGGGAGCTGTTTTTT
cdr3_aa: CASSSRTTNTGELFF

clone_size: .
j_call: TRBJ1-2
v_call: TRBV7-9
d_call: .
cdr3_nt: TGTGCCAGCAGCTACGAGGGGGTTGGCTATGGCTACACCTTC
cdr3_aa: CASSYEGVGYGYTF

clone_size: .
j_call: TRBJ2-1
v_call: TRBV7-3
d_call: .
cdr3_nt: TGTGCCAGCAGCTTAACGGGACTGGATAACAATGAGCAGTTCTTC
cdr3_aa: CASSLTGLDNNEQFF

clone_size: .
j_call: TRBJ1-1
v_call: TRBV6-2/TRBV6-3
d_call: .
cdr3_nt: TGTGCCAGCAGTTACTCGCATGGACAGCTCATGAACACTGAAGCTTTCTTT
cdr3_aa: CASSYSHGQLMNTEAFF

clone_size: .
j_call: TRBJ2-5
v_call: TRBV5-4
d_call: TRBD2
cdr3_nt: TGTGCCAGCAGCTTCCCTCTAGCGGGCGGAGAGACCCAGTACTTC
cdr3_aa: CASSFPLAGGETQYF